A single sample is the source of the 30 T cell receptor beta chains below, sequenced in a study of T cell repertoires in cytomegalovirus infection. TCRdb itself ran the reads through MiXCR, one entry per CDR3 protein. The sample records 600,000 to 800,000 distinct CDR3 sequences, 20% to 25% being singletons. Sequenced: CD8+ T cells from PBMCs. The source of these receptors is a human donor in good health (CMV status not recorded). Some clones in this sample may be carry-over from other donors' samples.

This clonotype occurred many times. V and J are TRBV7-9 and TRBJ2-2; maybe TRBD2 (7 bases). The V end lost 7 bases, the J end lost 1 base, and 16 bases lay between the germline ends. Germline CDR1 SEHNR, CDR2 FQNEAQ (reference sequence). The CDR3 is 16 residues long. As DNA, the CDR3 is TGTGCCAGCAACCCGGCGGGGGCACTGAACACCGGGGAGCTGTTTTTT. This codes for CASNPAGALNTGELFF.

The genes are TRBV28 and TRBJ2-1, with 7 bases matching TRBD1. Germline assignment: CDR1 MDHEN and CDR2 SYDVKM. V lost 3 bases to trimming and J lost 6 bases; unmatched junction nucleotides: 5. The length of the CDR3 is 14 residues. CDR3 DNA: TGTGCCAGCAGTTTGACAGGGCAGGTCAATGAGCAGTTCTTC. Its protein product is CASSLTGQVNEQFF.

The rearrangement uses TRBV6-2 or TRBV6-3 and TRBJ1-2, with TRBD1 matching over 9 bases. V lost 2 bases and J lost 8; bases outside the gene matches: 3. Germline V gene sequence: CDR1 MNHEY, CDR2 SVGEGT. This CDR3 spans 13 amino acids. CDR3 sequence reads: CASSYQTGGGYTF. As DNA, the CDR3 is TGTGCCAGCAGTTACCAGACAGGGGGAGGCTACACCTTC.

This clonotype has at least ten counts. The genes are TRBV7-6 and TRBJ2-5; 7 positions agree with TRBD1. The CDR3 runs to 17 residues. Germline assignment: CDR1 SGHVS and CDR2 FNYEAQ. The V segment lost 1 base and the J segment 4 bases; nucleotides outside the gene matches: 12. CDR3 sequence reads: CASSLVLVQGLAETQYF. As DNA, the CDR3 is TGTGCCAGCAGCTTAGTTTTGGTACAGGGGTTAGCAGAGACCCAGTACTTC.

This clonotype was detected ten times or more. This rearrangement joins TRBV7-2 to TRBJ2-7; the D gene is possibly TRBD1 (5 bases). CDR3 length: 15 amino acids. Per the germline V gene, CDR1 is SGHTA and CDR2 is FQGNSA. V gave up 2 bases and J gave up 4 bases, with 15 bases separating them. The CDR3 spells CASSLNRTRDYEQYV. The DNA for the CDR3 is TGTGCCAGCAGCTTAAACAGGACAAGGGATTACGAGCAGTACGTC.

This clonotype was seen repeatedly, ten times or more. The chain carries TRBV7-6 and TRBJ2-5; D unclear. The CDR3 extends over 15 amino acids. Per the germline V gene, CDR1 is SGHVS and CDR2 is FNYEAQ. V dropped 3 bases and J dropped 2 bases, with 13 bases sitting between them. The CDR3, as DNA: TGTGCCAGCAGCTTGATCCCCGGCAGGCAAGAGACCCAGTACTTC. The encoded protein is CASSLIPGRQETQYF.

The rearrangement joins TRBV29-1 to TRBJ1-1, with D unresolved. The germline V gene encodes CDR1 SQVTM and CDR2 ANQGSEA. The CDR3 consists of 12 residues. Deletions cut 3 bases from V and 0 bases from J, with 5 bases between. The CDR3 sequence: CSVDILNTEAFF. CDR3 bases: TGCAGCGTTGACATCTTGAACACTGAAGCTTTCTTT.

This clonotype was picked up a small number of times. V usage is TRBV28 and J usage is TRBJ2-6; TRBD1 is a possible D gene (5 bases). The CDR3 totals 18 residues. V dropped 3 bases and J dropped 0 bases, with 15 bases sitting between them. The germline V gene has CDR1 MDHEN and CDR2 SYDVKM. The CDR3 sequence is CASSLIDSRYSGANVLTF. The CDR3 region has the DNA TGTGCCAGCAGTTTGATAGACAGCCGATACTCTGGGGCCAACGTCCTGACTTTC. The complete variable domain, with remaining parts taken from reference TRBV28 and TRBJ2-6, reads DVKVTQSSRYLVKRTGEKVFLECVQDMDHENMFWYRQDPGLGLRLIYFSYDVKMKEKGDIPEGYSVSREKKERFSLILESASTNQTSMYLCASSLIDSRYSGANVLTFGAGSRLTVL.

This clonotype has a count of ten or more. CDR3 DNA: TGCGCCAGCAGTGACACGTACAATGAGCAGTTCTTC. Translation gives CASSDTYNEQFF. The V and J genes are TRBV10-1 and TRBJ2-1; no definite D call. Trimming shortened V by 3 bases and J by 4 bases, and 4 bases separated the two germline ends. This CDR3 is built from 12 residues. Germline CDR1 is WNHNN and CDR2 is SYGVQD (reference sequence).

This clonotype was found many times. This chain links TRBV6-2 or TRBV6-3 with TRBJ2-1; 9 bases match TRBD1. Per the germline V gene, CDR1 is MNHEY and CDR2 is SVGEGT. The CDR3 contains 14 residues. V was pared by 7 bases and J by 7 bases, with 8 bases of the junction left unmatched. CDR3: CASKSGTGWNEQFF. In nucleotides, the CDR3 is TGTGCCAGCAAGTCCGGGACAGGGTGGAATGAGCAGTTCTTC.

At least ten counts were recorded for this clonotype. The genes are TRBV6-5 and TRBJ2-1, with D hard to call. CDR1 and CDR2 from the germline V gene are MNHEY and SVGAGI. The ends were cut back, 4 bases at V and 0 bases at J, with 10 bases in the middle. CDR3 length equals 15 residues. The CDR3, as DNA: TGTGCCAGCAGTTTCAGACTTACCTCCTACAATGAGCAGTTCTTC. This translates into CASSFRLTSYNEQFF.

The chain uses TRBV4-1 and TRBJ1-2; no firm D call. The CDR3 has 16 amino acids. V was clipped by 3 bases and J by 0 bases, with 14 bases between them. The germline CDR1 and CDR2 sequences are MGHRA and YSYEKL. The CDR3 coding sequence is TGCGCCAGCAGCCAGGTCTTTGAGACCGCTAACTATGGCTACACCTTC. This translates into CASSQVFETANYGYTF.

The genes are TRBV2 and TRBJ2-1; 8 positions match TRBD2. V was clipped by 3 bases and J by 5 bases; unmatched bases: 9. The germline V gene encodes CDR1 SNHLY and CDR2 FYNNEI. The CDR3 sequence is 16 residues long. The DNA for the CDR3 is TGTGCCAGCAGTGAGCGGGGGCTAGCGGGTCACAATGAGCAGTTCTTC. This gives the protein CASSERGLAGHNEQFF.

V gene TRBV29-1 combines with J gene TRBJ1-2; no definite D call. V lost 2 bases to trimming and J lost 8 bases, with 21 bases between them. Germline loops: CDR1 SQVTM, CDR2 ANQGSEA. This CDR3 spans 15 amino acids. The CDR3 coding sequence is TGCAGCGTTGAACCCCCGGTCCCTCCGGGATCAGGCTACACCTTC. Translated: CSVEPPVPPGSGYTF.

This clonotype has a count of ten or more. This sequence joins TRBV7-6 and TRBJ1-2, with D possibly TRBD1 on 6 matching bases. Germline-derived CDR1 and CDR2 are SGHVS and FNYEAQ. There are 13 residues in the CDR3. V shed 4 bases and J shed 8 bases, with 14 bases lying between them. The CDR3 sequence is CASSSNRGEGYTF. For the CDR3, the DNA is TGTGCCAGCAGCTCCAATAGGGGGGAAGGCTACACCTTC.

The chain joins TRBV28 to TRBJ1-1, with D possibly being TRBD1 (5 bases). CDR1 and CDR2 (germline): MDHEN, SYDVKM. The CDR3 runs 15 residues. Trimming removed 6 bases from V and 4 bases from J, with 18 bases in between. The chain's CDR3 is CASSLSLGGFTEAFF. In DNA form, the CDR3 reads TGTGCCAGCAGCCTCTCCTTGGGGGGGTTCACTGAAGCTTTCTTT.

The genes are TRBV20-1 and TRBJ2-5, with 7 bases aligning to TRBD1. CDR1 and CDR2 from the germline V gene are DFQATT and SNEGSKA (reference sequence). Trimming removed 5 bases from V and 5 bases from J; junction bases left unmatched: 14. The CDR3 is 15 residues long. For the CDR3, the DNA is TGCAGTGCTGAACCCGGGGACAGCCCGAGGGAGACCCAGTACTTC. It yields the protein CSAEPGDSPRETQYF.

Here the CDR3 DNA reads TGTGCCAGCAGCTTTCAGAGGGGGCTCTATGGCTACACCTTC. Protein: CASSFQRGLYGYTF. V is TRBV7-2 and J is TRBJ1-2; TRBD1 matches at 7 bases. The CDR3 contains 14 residues. CDR1 and CDR2 from the germline V gene are SGHTA and FQGNSA. The V and J ends lost 3 bases and 4 bases, in that order; junction bases with no gene match: 5.

Only a few counts were recorded for this clonotype. V usage is TRBV20-1 and J usage is TRBJ2-7; D perhaps matches TRBD1 (6 bases). Germline-derived CDR1 and CDR2 are DFQATT and SNEGSKA (reference sequence). The CDR3 is 14 residues long. Between the trimmed V and J ends, which lost 3 bases and 2 bases, there was a span of 14 bases. This CDR3 is CSARVNTGTYEQYV. CDR3 nucleotide sequence: TGCAGTGCTAGGGTCAACACAGGGACCTACGAGCAGTACGTC.

There are many counts of this clonotype. This rearrangement joins TRBV7-8 to TRBJ1-1; 8 bases agree with TRBD1. This CDR3 is built from 14 residues. Trimming at V came to 5 bases and at J to 5 bases, leaving 7 bases not matched to a gene. The germline CDR1 and CDR2 sequences are SGHVS and FQNEAQ. Here the CDR3 reads CASSPPDRVTEAFF. In DNA form, the CDR3 reads TGTGCCAGCAGCCCCCCGGACAGGGTAACTGAAGCTTTCTTT. The entire variable domain, with the rest obtained from reference TRBV7-8 and TRBJ1-1, is as follows: GAGVSQSPRYKVAKRGQDVALRCDPISGHVSLFWYQQALGQGPEFLTYFQNEAQLDKSGLPSDRFFAERPEGSVSTLKIQRTQQEDSAVYLCASSPPDRVTEAFFGQGTRLTVV.

This clonotype was seen many times. The J gene is TRBJ1-5, the V gene TRBV6-6; tentatively, D is TRBD1 (6 bases). CDR3 length equals 14 residues. Trimming took off 0 bases at V and 5 bases at J, with 8 bases between the two ends. Germline V gives CDR1 MNHNY, CDR2 SVGAGI (reference sequence). Written as DNA, the CDR3 is TGTGCCAGCAGTTACTCCGAGGGGGATCAGCCCCAGCATTTT. Translated, it gives CASSYSEGDQPQHF.

As concerns this clonotype: A single base separates this from a much larger clone, so it may be a read error. The chain is built from TRBV7-4 and TRBJ2-1; TRBD1 agrees at 8 bases. CDR3 length: 13 amino acids. Germline V gene data show CDR1 as SGHVT and CDR2 as SQSDAQ. The CDR3 loop reads CASSSGQAREQIF. Here the CDR3 DNA reads TGTGCCAGCAGCTCGGGACAGGCACGGGAGCAGATCTTC. The full variable domain, its missing parts supplied by reference TRBV7-4 and TRBJ2-1, is GAGVSQSPRYKVAKRGRDVALRCDSISGHVTLYWYRQTLGQGSEVLTYSQSDAQRDKSGRPSGRFSAERPERSVSTLKIQRTEQGDSAVYLCASSSGQAREQIFGPGTRLTVL.

Many counts were recorded for this clonotype. The chain couples TRBV7-2 to TRBJ2-3; 8 bases are shared with TRBD2. This CDR3 is built from 13 residues. The ends lost 10 bases at V and 4 bases at J; junction bases unmatched: 7. Per the germline V gene, CDR1 is SGHTA and CDR2 is FQGNSA. DNA for the CDR3: TGTGCCACGCACCGGGGGGGGGCAGATACGCAGTATTTT. Its protein is CATHRGGADTQYF.

This clonotype came up once. One end of the junction is discordant with germline, which a read error may explain. The V gene is TRBV7-8, the J gene TRBJ2-3; possible D gene TRBD2, 6 bases. The CDR3 is 15 amino acids. Germline values: CDR1 SGHVS, CDR2 FQNEAQ. CDR3 loop: CASNLDWGETDTQYF. As DNA, the CDR3 is TGTGCCAGCAACTTAGATTGGGGGGAGACAGATACGCAGTATTTT.

The chain joins TRBV20-1 to TRBJ2-7; 8 nucleotides agree with TRBD2. V lost 1 base, J lost 4 bases, and 6 bases stayed unmatched. The CDR3 is made up of 14 amino acids. Germline CDR1 and CDR2: DFQATT and SNEGSKA (reference sequence). CDR3 protein: CSARGGGGIYEQYF. The CDR3, as DNA: TGCAGTGCTAGAGGGGGCGGGGGGATTTACGAGCAGTACTTC.

As to this clonotype: Sequence at one end of the junction differs from germline and may be a read error. This chain joins TRBV3-1 and TRBJ2-1; the match to TRBD2 covers 11 bases. The CDR3 covers 17 residues. Germline V gene data show CDR1 as LGHDT and CDR2 as YNNKEL (reference sequence). The CDR3 DNA follows: TGTGCCAGCAGCCGACCGGGACTAGCGGCGATCTACAATGATCAGTTCTTC. Its translation: CASSRPGLAAIYNDQFF.

V and J are TRBV20-1 and TRBJ1-3, with D tentatively TRBD1 (5 bases). Between the trimmed V and J ends, which lost 5 bases and 5 bases, there was a span of 22 bases. This CDR3 contains 16 residues. The germline CDR1 and CDR2 sequences are DFQATT and SNEGSKA (reference sequence). The chain's CDR3 is CSAPIGGDGSRNTIYF. The CDR3 bases are TGCAGTGCTCCCATTGGGGGTGATGGATCCCGAAACACCATATATTTT.

This clonotype was observed at least ten times. This sequence joins TRBV7-9 and TRBJ2-1; D is perhaps TRBD1 (6 bases). The CDR3 is made up of 14 amino acids. Germline values: CDR1 SEHNR, CDR2 FQNEAQ (reference sequence). The V and J ends lost 4 bases and 6 bases respectively, with 13 bases between them. The CDR3 DNA sequence: TGTGCCAGCAGCTCCCCCCAGGGGTTCAATGAGCAGTTCTTC. This gives the protein CASSSPQGFNEQFF.

This clonotype was seen a few times. The V gene is TRBV7-9, the J gene TRBJ1-1; D is perhaps TRBD1 (5 bases). In germline, CDR1 is SEHNR, CDR2 FQNEAQ (reference sequence). The CDR3 extends over 18 amino acids. Trimming removed 2 bases at V and 0 bases at J, with 19 bases between. The CDR3 nucleotides are TGTGCCAGCAGCTTATATACCGGTGGGAGACAGCTGAACACTGAAGCTTTCTTT. Translation gives CASSLYTGGRQLNTEAFF. Combining the CDR3 with reference TRBV7-9 and TRBJ1-1 gives the whole variable domain DTGVSQNPRHKITKRGQNVTFRCDPISEHNRLYWYRQTLGQGPEFLTYFQNEAQLEKSRLLSDRFSAERPKGSFSTLEIQRTEQGDSAMYLCASSLYTGGRQLNTEAFFGQGTRLTVV.

The genes are TRBV6-1 and TRBJ2-4; D may be TRBD1 or TRBD2 (6 bases each). The CDR3 loop spans 17 amino acids. From germline, CDR1 is MNHNS and CDR2 SASEGT. Trimming removed 1 base at V and 0 bases at J, with 13 bases between. Here the CDR3 DNA reads TGTGCCAGCAGTGAAGTCGATCGGGGGCTAGCCAAAAACATTCAGTACTTC. Translation gives CASSEVDRGLAKNIQYF.